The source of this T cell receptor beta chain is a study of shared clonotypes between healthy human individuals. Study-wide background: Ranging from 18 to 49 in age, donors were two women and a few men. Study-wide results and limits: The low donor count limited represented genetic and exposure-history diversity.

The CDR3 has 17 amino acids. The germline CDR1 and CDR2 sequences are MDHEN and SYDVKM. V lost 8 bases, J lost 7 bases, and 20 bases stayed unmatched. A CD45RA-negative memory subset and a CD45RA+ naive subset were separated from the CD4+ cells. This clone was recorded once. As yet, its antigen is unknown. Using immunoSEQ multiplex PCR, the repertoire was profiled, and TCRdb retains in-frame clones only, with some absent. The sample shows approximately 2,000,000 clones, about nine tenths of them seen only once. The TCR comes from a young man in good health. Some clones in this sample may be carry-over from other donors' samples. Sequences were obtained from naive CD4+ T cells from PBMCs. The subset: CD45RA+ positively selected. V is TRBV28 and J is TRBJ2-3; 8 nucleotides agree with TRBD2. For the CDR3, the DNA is TGTGCCAGCCCCATACGGGCGGGAGGCTTGGGCGGGAATACGCAGTATTTT. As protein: CASPIRAGGLGGNTQYF.